This entry is about one T cell receptor (beta chain). What it recognizes is unknown. This record comes from a study of beta chain features in type 1 diabetes. General study results and limits: All four CD4+ subsets of Type 1 diabetes patients contained TCRB CDR3s that were moderately but significantly shorter. At VDJ recombination sites, type 1 diabetes patients had fewer insertions and more deleted nucleotides.

Sequencing targeted expressed TCRB transcripts, as all isolated RNA had been reverse transcribed. The method was immunoSEQ multiplex PCR; TCRdb's version includes in-frame clones alone and lacks a portion of them. The sample has under 400,000 clones, 12% to 15% seen once; the top ten hold more than 6.5%. The CDR3 sequence is 13 residues long. Germline V lookup: CDR1 LNHDA, CDR2 SQIVND (reference sequence). V lost 5 bases and J lost 7, with 12 bases in between. This clonotype was obtained from a man younger than 45 in good health. This chain uses TRBV19 with TRBJ1-5, with D possibly TRBD1 on 6 matching bases. Input material: central memory CD4+ T cells from blood. This CDR3 is CASSDQGTQPQHF. CDR3 nucleotide sequence: TGTGCCAGTAGTGACCAGGGGACGCAGCCCCAGCATTTT.